This entry features one TCR beta chain sequence. These data originate in a study of molecular identifiers for immune sequencing clone quantification. V was cut by 4 bases and J by 5 bases, with 17 bases left in between. The CDR3 has 14 amino acids. Germline CDR1 and CDR2: SQVTM and ANQGSEA. Generation of bulk TCR libraries relied on previously described methods and listed TCR primers. One entry per CDR3 protein results from TCRdb running MiXCR on the PCR reads. The sample lists approximately 680,000 distinct CDR3 sequences, 25% occurring once. Input material: naive CD8+ T cells from blood, with Jurkat cell RNA spiked in. Subset indicated: FACS-sorted CD8+CD4-CCR7+CD45RA+ naive T cells. The chain couples TRBV29-1 to TRBJ2-5; D is ambiguous. This clonotype originated in a human donor in good health. Some libraries in this study had Jurkat cell RNA spiked in. CDR3 nucleotides: TGCAGCGTTGGATGGTCTGTGTCTGAGGAGACCCAGTACTTC. Protein product: CSVGWSVSEETQYF.